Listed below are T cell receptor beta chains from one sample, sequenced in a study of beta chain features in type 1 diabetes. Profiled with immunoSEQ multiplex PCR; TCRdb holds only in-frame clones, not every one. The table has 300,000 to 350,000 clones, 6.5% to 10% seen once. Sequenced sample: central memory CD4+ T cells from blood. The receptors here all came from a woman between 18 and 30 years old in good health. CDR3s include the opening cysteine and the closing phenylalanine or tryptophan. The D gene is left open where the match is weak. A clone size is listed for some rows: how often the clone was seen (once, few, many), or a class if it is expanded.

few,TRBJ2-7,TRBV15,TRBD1,CATSRDTGGEQYF,TGTGCCACCAGCAGAGATACAGGGGGCGAGCAGTACTTC
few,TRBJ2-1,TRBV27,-,CASSRRRLDEVQFF,TGTGCCAGCAGTCGCCGACGACTAGACGAAGTGCAGTTCTTC
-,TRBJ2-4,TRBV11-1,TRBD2,CASADLAGSLAKNIQYF,TGTGCCAGCGCGGACCTAGCGGGATCACTAGCCAAAAACATTCAGTACTTC
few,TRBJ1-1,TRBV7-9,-,CASSLGSSGDTEAFF,TGTGCCAGCAGCTTAGGTAGCTCCGGGGACACTGAAGCTTTCTTT
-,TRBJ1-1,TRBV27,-,CASSLEGRAFF,TGTGCCAGCAGTTTAGAGGGTAGAGCTTTCTTT
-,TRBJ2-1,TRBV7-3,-,CASNLTRSILYNEQFF,TGTGCCAGCAACTTGACAAGGTCTATACTCTACAATGAGCAGTTCTTC
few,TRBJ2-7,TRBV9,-,CASSGETDFYEQYF,TGTGCCAGCAGCGGGGAGACAGACTTCTACGAGCAGTACTTC
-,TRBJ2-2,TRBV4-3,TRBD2,CASSQDVAGVGTGELFF,TGCGCCAGCAGCCAAGATGTGGCGGGAGTTGGCACCGGGGAGCTGTTTTTT
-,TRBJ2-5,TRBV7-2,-,CASSFFGNQYQETQYF,TGTGCCAGCAGCTTCTTCGGGAACCAGTACCAAGAGACCCAGTACTTC
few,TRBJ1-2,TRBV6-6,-,CATVGHSRGYTF,TGTGCCACCGTCGGACACTCCAGGGGCTACACCTTC
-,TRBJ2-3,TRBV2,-,CASKGSSTDTQYF,TGTGCCAGCAAAGGCTCTAGCACAGATACGCAGTATTTT
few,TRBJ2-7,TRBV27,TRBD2,CASSFGGSGASYEQYF,TGTGCCAGCAGTTTTGGTGGTAGCGGGGCCTCCTACGAGCAGTACTTC
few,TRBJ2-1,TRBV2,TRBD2,CASSPRGDEQFF,TGTGCCAGCAGTCCACGGGGGGATGAGCAGTTCTTC
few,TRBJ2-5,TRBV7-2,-,CASKRRVQETQYF,TGTGCCAGCAAAAGACGGGTACAAGAGACCCAGTACTTC
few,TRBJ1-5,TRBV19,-,CASSTTNQPQHF,TGTGCCAGTAGTACCACGAATCAGCCCCAGCATTTT
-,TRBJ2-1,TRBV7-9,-,CASSFNIDEQFF,TGTGCCAGCAGCTTCAATATTGATGAGCAGTTCTTC
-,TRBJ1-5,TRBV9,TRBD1,CASSGTGSNQPQHF,TGTGCCAGCAGCGGGACAGGGAGCAATCAGCCCCAGCATTTT
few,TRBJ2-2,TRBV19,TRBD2,CASSALAGVRTGELFF,TGTGCCAGTAGTGCTCTAGCGGGAGTTAGAACCGGGGAGCTGTTTTTT
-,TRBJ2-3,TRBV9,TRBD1,CASSAFNQGADTQYF,TGTGCCAGCAGCGCCTTTAATCAGGGGGCAGATACGCAGTATTTT
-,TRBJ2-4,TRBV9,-,CASSVGSSPGIQYF,TGTGCCAGCAGCGTAGGATCTAGCCCAGGCATTCAGTACTTC
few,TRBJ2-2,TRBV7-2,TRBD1,CASSSQGVGNTGELFF,TGTGCCAGCAGCTCCCAGGGGGTCGGGAACACCGGGGAGCTGTTTTTT
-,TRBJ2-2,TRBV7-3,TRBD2,CASSFASGRTNTGELFF,TGTGCCAGCAGCTTCGCTAGCGGGAGAACGAACACCGGGGAGCTGTTTTTT
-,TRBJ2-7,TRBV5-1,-,CASSLAASATYEQYF,TGCGCCAGCAGCTTGGCGGCTAGCGCTACCTACGAGCAGTACTTC
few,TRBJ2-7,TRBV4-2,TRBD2,CASSQDAVLAGVSTMYF,TGTGCCAGCAGCCAAGATGCCGTCCTAGCGGGAGTTTCAACGATGTACTTC
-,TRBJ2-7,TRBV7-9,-,CASSLASQTERQYF,TGTGCCAGCAGCTTAGCTTCCCAGACTGAGCGGCAGTACTTC
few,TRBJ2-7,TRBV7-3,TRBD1,CASSLHGQGYEQYF,TGTGCCAGCAGCCTACACGGACAGGGATACGAGCAGTACTTC
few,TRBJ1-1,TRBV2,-,CASSEWVTSEAFF,TGTGCCAGCAGTGAATGGGTGACTTCTGAAGCTTTCTTT
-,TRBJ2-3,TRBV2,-,CASSGLASFTDTQYF,TGTGCCAGCAGTGGTCTGGCCTCCTTCACAGATACGCAGTATTTT
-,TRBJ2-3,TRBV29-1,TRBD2,CSVKTSGFLDTQYF,TGCAGCGTCAAGACTAGCGGATTCTTAGATACGCAGTATTTT
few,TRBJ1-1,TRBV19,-,CASLRRGVASNTEAFF,TGTGCCAGTTTAAGACGGGGGGTAGCGTCGAACACTGAAGCTTTCTTT
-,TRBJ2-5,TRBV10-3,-,CAISESPAQETQYF,TGTGCCATCAGTGAGTCCCCGGCACAAGAGACCCAGTACTTC
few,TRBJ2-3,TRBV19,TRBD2,CASSRSGLAGPTDTQYF,TGTGCCAGTAGTAGATCGGGACTAGCGGGACCCACAGATACGCAGTATTTT
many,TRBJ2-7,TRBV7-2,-,CASSSTYEQYF,TGTGCCAGCAGCTCCACCTACGAGCAGTACTTC
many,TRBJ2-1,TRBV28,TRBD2,CASSSGGRNEQFF,TGTGCCAGCAGTTCGGGGGGACGCAATGAGCAGTTCTTC
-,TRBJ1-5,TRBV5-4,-,CASSLDGGGNQPQHF,TGTGCCAGCAGCTTGGATGGGGGGGGCAATCAGCCCCAGCATTTT
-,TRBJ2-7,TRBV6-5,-,CASSPGWGSDEQYF,TGTGCCAGCAGCCCTGGTTGGGGGAGTGACGAGCAGTACTTC
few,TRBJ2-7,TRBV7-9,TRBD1,CASSYGQGALEEQYF,TGTGCCAGCAGTTACGGACAGGGGGCGCTGGAGGAGCAGTACTTC
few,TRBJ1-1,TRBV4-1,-,CASRVTWGNTEAFF,TGCGCCAGCCGAGTCACATGGGGGAACACTGAAGCTTTCTTT
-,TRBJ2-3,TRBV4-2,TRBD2,CASSQVAFGSGNTDTQYF,TGTGCCAGCAGCCAAGTCGCCTTTGGTAGCGGGAACACAGATACGCAGTATTTT
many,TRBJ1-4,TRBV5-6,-,CASSRTYATNEKLFF,TGTGCCAGCAGCCGGACTTATGCAACTAATGAAAAACTGTTTTTT
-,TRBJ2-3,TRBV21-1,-,CASDDRGPNADTQYF,TGTGCCAGCGACGACAGGGGGCCGAACGCAGATACGCAGTATTTT
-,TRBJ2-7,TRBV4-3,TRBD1,CASSQETGSRIYEQYF,TGCGCCAGCAGCCAAGAGACAGGGTCGAGGATCTACGAGCAGTACTTC
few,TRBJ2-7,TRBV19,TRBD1,CASSPRQGYVAEQYF,TGTGCCAGTAGTCCTCGACAGGGATATGTTGCCGAGCAGTACTTC
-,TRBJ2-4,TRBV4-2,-,CASSQDWAKNIQYF,TGTGCCAGCAGCCAAGACTGGGCCAAAAACATTCAGTACTTC
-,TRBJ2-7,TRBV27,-,CASSLKQGPSYEQYF,TGTGCCAGCAGTTTAAAACAGGGTCCATCCTACGAGCAGTACTTC
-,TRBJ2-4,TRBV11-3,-,CASSLGRQFEAKNIQYF,TGTGCCAGCAGCTTAGGGCGACAGTTCGAAGCCAAAAACATTCAGTACTTC
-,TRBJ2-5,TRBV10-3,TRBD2,CAISGGLAGGGETQYF,TGTGCCATCAGTGGAGGATTAGCGGGAGGGGGGGAGACCCAGTACTTC
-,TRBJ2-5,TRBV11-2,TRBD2,CASSSRTSGRVLKTQYF,TGTGCCAGCAGCTCGAGGACTAGCGGGAGGGTACTGAAGACCCAGTACTTC
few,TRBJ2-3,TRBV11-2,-,CASSFRSPRSDTQYF,TGTGCCAGCAGCTTTAGAAGTCCTAGGTCAGATACGCAGTATTTT
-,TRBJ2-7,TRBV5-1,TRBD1,CASSSRTGSYEQYF,TGCGCCAGCAGCTCAAGGACAGGCTCCTACGAGCAGTACTTC
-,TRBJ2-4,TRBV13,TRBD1,CASSTYRGGDIQYF,TGTGCCAGCAGTACATACAGGGGTGGGGACATTCAGTACTTC
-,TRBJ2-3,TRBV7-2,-,CASSLAADTQYF,TGTGCCAGCAGCTTAGCGGCGGATACGCAGTATTTT
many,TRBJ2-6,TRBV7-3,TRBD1,CASSLQGAGANVLTF,TGTGCCAGCAGCTTACAGGGGGCTGGGGCCAACGTCCTGACTTTC
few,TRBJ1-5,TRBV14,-,CASSQDRDQPQHF,TGTGCCAGCAGCCAAGACAGGGATCAGCCCCAGCATTTT
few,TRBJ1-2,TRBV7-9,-,CASSRASWVYGYTF,TGTGCCAGCAGCCGCGCTTCTTGGGTGTATGGCTACACCTTC
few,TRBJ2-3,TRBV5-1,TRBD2,CASSSGLAGDSDTQYF,TGCGCCAGCAGCTCTGGACTAGCGGGAGACTCAGATACGCAGTATTTT
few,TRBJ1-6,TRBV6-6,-,CASSWMRDNSPLHF,TGTGCCAGCAGTTGGATGCGGGATAATTCACCCCTCCACTTT